These 16 T cell receptor beta chains share one sample of origin, sequenced in a study of blood T cell repertoires in COVID-19. The data were produced by immunoSEQ multiplex PCR, yet TCRdb's version contains in-frame clones alone and is incomplete. The data hold around 120,000 clones, with approximately 80% observed a single time. The sequenced material came from peripheral blood. These receptors were collected from a man between 45 and 60 years old with acute or convalescent COVID-19.

The V and J genes are TRBV27 and TRBJ2-7; 8 nucleotides agree with TRBD2. The CDR3 consists of 16 residues. V lost 6 bases and J lost 2; bases outside the gene matches: 12. Germline V gene lookup returns CDR1 MNHEY and CDR2 SMNVEV (reference sequence). In DNA, the CDR3 is TGTGCCAGCAGGTCCCTATCCACGGGGGGGCCCTACGAGCAGTACTTC. Translated, it gives CASRSLSTGGPYEQYF.

The chain combines TRBV2 with TRBJ1-6, with a possible D match to TRBD1 (6 bases). V dropped 2 bases and J dropped 8 bases, with 13 bases sitting between them. The V gene's germline CDR1 is SNHLY and CDR2 FYNNEI. This CDR3 contains 15 residues. The CDR3 nucleotides are TGTGCCAGCAGTGAAATTGACAGGAAGTATTCACCCCTCCACTTT. Residues: CASSEIDRKYSPLHF. The variable domain in full, with the rest retrieved from reference TRBV2 and TRBJ1-6, is EPEVTQTPSHQVTQMGQEVILRCVPISNHLYFYWYRQILGQKVEFLVSFYNNEISEKSEIFDDQFSVERPDGSNFTLKIRSTKLEDSAMYFCASSEIDRKYSPLHFGNGTRLTVT.

V and J are TRBV19 and TRBJ1-2; 7 positions agree with TRBD1. The CDR3 contains 15 residues. The V segment lost 7 bases and the J segment 0 bases; nucleotides outside the gene matches: 8. CDR1 and CDR2 from the germline V gene are LNHDA and SQIVND (reference sequence). In nucleotides, the CDR3 is TGTGCCAGTAATCGGTGGGACAGAGCTAACTATGGCTACACCTTC. Residues: CASNRWDRANYGYTF. Based on the CDR3 plus reference TRBV19 and TRBJ1-2, the full variable domain is DGGITQSPKYLFRKEGQNVTLSCEQNLNHDAMYWYRQDPGQGLRLIYYSQIVNDFQKGDIAEGYSVSREKKESFPLTVTSAQKNPTAFYLCASNRWDRANYGYTFGSGTRLTVV.

The rearrangement links TRBV5-6 to TRBJ2-1; D is undetermined. The V end lost 4 bases, the J end lost 4 bases, and 3 bases lay between the germline ends. The CDR3 is 11 amino acids. Germline CDR1 is SGHDT and CDR2 is YYEEEE. In DNA form, the CDR3 reads TGTGCCAGCAGCGCGTACAATGAGCAGTTCTTC. Amino acids: CASSAYNEQFF.

The chain combines TRBV3-1 (or the pseudogene TRBV3-2) with TRBJ2-3; 11 bases agree with TRBD2. V lost 4 bases and J lost 4; bases outside the gene matches: 10. The germline V gene encodes CDR1 LGHDT and CDR2 YNNKEL (reference sequence). This CDR3 has 17 residues. The CDR3 DNA is TGTGCCAGCAGCCTCCCCCTAGCGGGAGGACGGGCAGATACGCAGTATTTT. This encodes CASSLPLAGGRADTQYF.

The genes are TRBV18 and TRBJ2-5; no clear D gene. The CDR3 sequence is 18 residues long. Germline CDR1 KGHSH, CDR2 LQKENI. V lost 3 bases and J 2 bases, leaving 22 bases between the germline ends. The CDR3, as DNA: TGTGCCAGCTCACCCACCGCGTATACCTTCTTAAGACAAGAGACCCAGTACTTC. It specifies CASSPTAYTFLRQETQYF.

The J gene is TRBJ2-3, the V gene TRBV10-2; 8 nucleotides match TRBD2. Germline CDR1 WSHSY, CDR2 SAAADI. The CDR3 loop spans 16 amino acids. V lost 1 base and J lost 3; bases outside the gene matches: 6. CDR3 protein: CASSELSGGVTDTQYF. The CDR3 DNA reads TGCGCCAGCAGTGAGTTGTCGGGGGGGGTGACAGATACGCAGTATTTT.

This clone showed up just a few times. The rearrangement uses TRBV6-5 and TRBJ1-1; 8 nucleotides agree with TRBD1. The length of the CDR3 is 14 residues. V shed 7 bases, J shed 4 bases, and the junction held 8 bases outside the gene matches. Germline assignment: CDR1 MNHEY and CDR2 SVGAGI. CDR3 sequence reads: CASTLRGRGTEAFF. The DNA of the CDR3 is TGTGCCAGCACCCTCAGGGGGCGAGGCACTGAAGCTTTCTTT.

V gene TRBV24-1 combines with J gene TRBJ2-3; TRBD1 matches at 11 bases. Germline-derived CDR1 and CDR2 are KGHDR and SFDVKD. This CDR3 contains 15 residues. The V segment lost 4 bases and the J segment 4 bases; nucleotides outside the gene matches: 3. CDR3 residues: CATSDPGQGADTQYF. CDR3 DNA: TGTGCCACCAGTGACCCGGGACAGGGGGCAGATACGCAGTATTTT.

In DNA form, the CDR3 reads TGTGCCAGCAGCCTACTGGCAGGGGCGGTCGGGGAGCTGTTTTTT. This codes for CASSLLAGAVGELFF. The chain employs TRBV27 and TRBJ2-2; perhaps TRBD1 as D (6 bases). The CDR3 spans 15 residues. V lost 6 bases to trimming and J lost 7 bases, with 18 bases between them. Germline values: CDR1 MNHEY, CDR2 SMNVEV (reference sequence).

Here the CDR3 reads CASAGAANTGELFF. CDR3 DNA sequence: TGTGCCAGCGCAGGGGCCGCGAACACCGGGGAGCTGTTTTTT. The gene calls are TRBV7-3 and TRBJ2-2; TRBD1 is a possible D gene (6 bases). CDR1 and CDR2 from the germline V gene are SGHTA and FQGTGA. Trimming cost V 8 bases and J 0 bases, with 10 bases left between them. CDR3 size: 14 residues.

The chain is built from TRBV5-4 and TRBJ1-4, with 8 bases matching TRBD1. There are 14 residues in the CDR3. Germline values: CDR1 SGHNT, CDR2 YYREEE (reference sequence). After removal of 4 bases from V and 7 bases from J, the junction contained 6 bases not matched to a gene. CDR3 amino acids: CASSLQGESEKLFF. CDR3 coding DNA: TGTGCCAGCAGCCTACAGGGGGAAAGTGAAAAACTGTTTTTT. Using reference TRBV5-4 and TRBJ1-4 for the parts outside the CDR3, the full variable domain is ETGVTQSPTHLIKTRGQQVTLRCSSQSGHNTVSWYQQALGQGPQFIFQYYREEENGRGNFPPRFSGLQFPNYSSELNVNALELDDSALYLCASSLQGESEKLFFGSGTQLSVL.

This clone was counted between two and nine times. This chain connects TRBV2 to TRBJ1-4; D remains ambiguous. V lost 7 bases and J lost 2, with 11 bases in between. CDR3 length: 14 amino acids. The germline V gene encodes CDR1 SNHLY and CDR2 FYNNEI. CDR3 in DNA: TGTGCCAGCAAGGCGGGAGAGACTAATGAAAAACTGTTTTTT. Translating gives CASKAGETNEKLFF. The full variable domain, completed using reference TRBV2 and TRBJ1-4, is EPEVTQTPSHQVTQMGQEVILRCVPISNHLYFYWYRQILGQKVEFLVSFYNNEISEKSEIFDDQFSVERPDGSNFTLKIRSTKLEDSAMYFCASKAGETNEKLFFGSGTQLSVL.

The rearrangement links TRBV2 to TRBJ1-3; D call uncertain. Per germline, CDR1 SNHLY and CDR2 FYNNEI. The CDR3 extends over 18 amino acids. V was pared by 5 bases and J by 0 bases, with 20 bases between. CDR3 nucleotide sequence: TGTGCCAGCAGTTATTCCATTGACATTATGGACTCTGGAAACACCATATATTTT. Translating gives CASSYSIDIMDSGNTIYF.

The V gene is TRBV2, the J gene TRBJ2-2, with 10 bases matching TRBD2. Trimming took 6 bases from V and 5 from J; bases not matched to a gene: 6. CDR1 and CDR2 (germline): SNHLY, FYNNEI. The CDR3 length is 15 residues. The CDR3 DNA sequence: TGTGCCAGCAGCACAGCGGGAGGGTGGACCGGGGAGCTGTTTTTT. This gives the protein CASSTAGGWTGELFF.

The chain combines TRBV5-4 with TRBJ1-2; tentatively, D is TRBD1 (5 bases). Germline V gene lookup returns CDR1 SGHNT and CDR2 YYREEE (reference sequence). Trimming left V 3 bases short and J 2 bases short, with 11 bases between. The CDR3 runs to 14 residues. The CDR3 spells CASSSPAGNYGYTF. The CDR3 DNA sequence: TGTGCCAGCAGCTCCCCTGCAGGGAACTATGGCTACACCTTC. Based on the CDR3 plus reference TRBV5-4 and TRBJ1-2, the full variable domain is ETGVTQSPTHLIKTRGQQVTLRCSSQSGHNTVSWYQQALGQGPQFIFQYYREEENGRGNFPPRFSGLQFPNYSSELNVNALELDDSALYLCASSSPAGNYGYTFGSGTRLTVV.